One sample yielded the 5 T cell receptor beta chains listed below, sequenced in a study of beta chain features in type 1 diabetes. Isolated RNA was reverse transcribed in full, so expressed TCRB transcripts were sequenced. Libraries were prepared by immunoSEQ multiplex PCR; TCRdb keeps only in-frame clonotypes and omits some of them. The table records tens of thousands of clones, just under 45% of them present only once. General study findings and limits: A moderate, significant TCRB CDR3 shortening appeared in type 1 diabetes across four CD4+ subsets.

Their cognate antigens are unknown. The sequenced sample consisted of stem cell memory CD4+ T cells from blood. Receptors originate from a man in his thirties or forties with type 1 diabetes.

This clone was recorded only once. The V and J genes are TRBV28 and TRBJ1-2; D is ambiguous. Trimming took 6 bases from V and 4 from J, leaving 12 bases between them. Germline-derived CDR1 and CDR2 are MDHEN and SYDVKM. The CDR3 totals 13 residues. The CDR3 DNA follows: TGTGCCAGCAGCAGTCAGGAATCCTATGGCTACACCTTC. This gives the protein CASSSQESYGYTF.

Worth noting for this clone: One end of the junction does not line up with germline, which may come from a read error. The chain recombines TRBV6-1 with TRBJ1-2; 9 positions agree with TRBD1. CDR1 and CDR2 from the germline V gene are MNHNS and SASEGT. The CDR3 is 12 residues long. The CDR3 loop reads CASRNTGGLVSF. As DNA, the CDR3 is TGTGCCAGCAGGAACACAGGGGGCCTCGTTTCCTTC.

The genes are TRBV28 and TRBJ1-5; the match to TRBD1 covers 7 bases. Germline V gives CDR1 MDHEN, CDR2 SYDVKM. The CDR3 has 14 residues. The V and J ends lost 10 bases and 9 bases, in that order; junction bases with no gene match: 15. CDR3 DNA: TGTGCCACCTCCGGGGGACAGCCCCATCGGCCCCAGCATTTT. Protein product: CATSGGQPHRPQHF.

This clone showed up just a few times. The chain employs TRBV7-3 and TRBJ2-1; 9 bases fit TRBD2. J lost 7 bases, V lost 5 bases, and 12 bases had no gene match. The CDR3 is made up of 16 amino acids. Looked up from germline, CDR1 is SGHTA and CDR2 is FQGTGA. The CDR3 loop reads CASSHTPGTSRNEQFF. CDR3 nucleotides: TGTGCCAGCAGCCATACTCCCGGGACTAGCAGAAATGAGCAGTTCTTC.

The gene calls are TRBV2 and TRBJ1-2; maybe TRBD1 (6 bases). CDR1 and CDR2 (germline): SNHLY, FYNNEI. This CDR3 is built from 13 residues. The V and J ends lost 6 bases and 2 bases respectively, with 10 bases between them. The CDR3 sequence is CASSSGQNYGYTF. Written as DNA, the CDR3 is TGTGCCAGCAGCTCGGGACAAAACTATGGCTACACCTTC.